This is a list of T cell receptor beta chains from one sample in a study of cytomegalovirus exposure and HLA in healthy donors. The data were produced by immunoSEQ multiplex PCR, yet TCRdb's version contains in-frame clones alone and is incomplete. The sample yields about 280,000 clones, roughly 90% seen once. Sequenced material: PBMCs. These TCRs come from a woman under 30 in good health and CMV-seronegative. Both conserved end residues are part of each CDR3. D genes are given only for firm matches. Size tells how often a clone was seen (once, few, many) or the class of an expanded clone, and some rows leave it out.

.	TRBV28	.	TRBJ1-1	TGTGCCAGCAGTTTACCCCTCCTCACTGAAGCTTTCTTT	CASSLPLLTEAFF
.	TRBV29-1	TRBD1	TRBJ1-1	TGCAGCGTTAACAGGGGGCGGACTGAAGCTTTCTTT	CSVNRGRTEAFF
.	TRBV5-1	.	TRBJ2-3	TGCGCCAGCAGCTTGGCTTGGGAAACCCGAGGAGGAGATACGCAGTATTTT	CASSLAWETRGGDTQYF
.	TRBV27	TRBD1	TRBJ1-2	TGTGCCAGCAGCCCGGGACAGGAACCAAACTATGGCTACACCTTC	CASSPGQEPNYGYTF
.	TRBV5-4	TRBD1	TRBJ2-7	TGTGCCAGCAGCCCCACAGGGGCCCCCTACGAGCAGTACTTC	CASSPTGAPYEQYF
.	TRBV7-3	TRBD2	TRBJ2-1	TGTGCCAGTGCGACTAGCGGGGGCAATGAGCAGTTCTTC	CASATSGGNEQFF
.	TRBV6-6	.	TRBJ1-2	TGTGCCAGCAGTTACGATGGAGGCACATCTATCTTC	CASSYDGGTSIF
.	TRBV11-1	TRBD2	TRBJ2-7	TGTGCCAGCAGCCTTCCGGGAGGGCACGAGCAGTACTTC	CASSLPGGHEQYF
few	TRBV7-2	TRBD1	TRBJ1-6	TGTGCCAGCAGCTTCGGGACAGGTTCACCCCTCCACTTT	CASSFGTGSPLHF
once	TRBV2	.	TRBJ2-1	TGTGCCAGCAGTGCCACGGGGGAGCAGTTCTTC	CASSATGEQFF
.	TRBV5-5	TRBD1	TRBJ2-3	TGTGCCAGCAGCGTCGACAGGGCCACAGATACGCAGTATTTT	CASSVDRATDTQYF
.	TRBV2	.	TRBJ1-6	TGTGCCAGCAGGAGCTCCTATAATTCACCCCTCCACTTT	CASRSSYNSPLHF